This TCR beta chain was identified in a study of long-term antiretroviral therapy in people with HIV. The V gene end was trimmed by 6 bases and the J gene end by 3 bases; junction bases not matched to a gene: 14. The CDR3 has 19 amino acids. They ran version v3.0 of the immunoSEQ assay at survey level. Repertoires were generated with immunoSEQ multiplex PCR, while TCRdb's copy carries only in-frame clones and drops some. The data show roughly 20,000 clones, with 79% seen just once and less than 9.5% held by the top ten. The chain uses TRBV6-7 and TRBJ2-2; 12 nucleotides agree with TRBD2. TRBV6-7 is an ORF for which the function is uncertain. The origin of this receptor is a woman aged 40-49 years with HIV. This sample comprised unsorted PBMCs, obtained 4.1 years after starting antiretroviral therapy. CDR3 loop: CASSRLAGEGDKDTGELFF. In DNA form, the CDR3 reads TGTGCCAGCAGCCGACTAGCGGGAGAGGGGGATAAGGACACCGGGGAGCTGTTTTTT.